Below are 6 T cell receptor beta chains sequenced from a single sample in a study of T cells expressing NK-cell markers. TCRdb reprocessed the 5' RACE reads and stores each CDR3 protein as one record, lacking DNA. Its listing shows around 550,000 distinct CDR3 sequences. Sequenced input: blood T cells: a sorted CD56 or NKG2C T cell subset, CD4+ or CD8+ T cells, or bulk PBMC T cells (not recorded which). These receptors came from a man younger than 35 in good health.

The chain recombines TRBV28 with TRBJ2-7; TCRdb gives TRBD2 as the D gene, but with no DNA this cannot be confirmed. The CDR3 length is 15 residues. Germline V CDR1 and CDR2: MDHEN, SYDVKM. The CDR3 loop reads CASSSTSGRAWEQYF.

The gene calls are TRBV5-1 and TRBJ2-3; the D call of TRBD2 rests on TCRdb alone, since no DNA is present to check it. This CDR3 is 15 amino acids long. The germline CDR1 and CDR2 sequences are SGHRS and YFSETQ. CDR3 sequence reads: CASRGMAGSTDTQYF.

The chain employs TRBV6-5 and TRBJ2-3; there is no DNA to check the TCRdb D call of TRBD2. The CDR3 contains 18 residues. From germline, CDR1 is MNHEY and CDR2 SVGAGI. Here the CDR3 reads CASSAPGLAGVSTDTQYF.

The chain joins TRBV28 to TRBJ2-1; TCRdb's assignment of TRBD2 cannot be checked, as there is no DNA. The CDR3 extends over 16 amino acids. Germline CDR1 reads MDHEN; CDR2 reads SYDVKM. CDR3 loop: CASSPPEGLVVNEQFF.

The V gene is TRBV24-1, the J gene TRBJ2-1; TCRdb gives TRBD1 as the D gene, but with no DNA this cannot be confirmed. The CDR3 is 16 residues long. The germline V gene has CDR1 KGHDR and CDR2 SFDVKD. The CDR3 sequence is CATSDLTAGGGGEQFF.

V usage is TRBV29-1 and J usage is TRBJ2-2. The CDR3 has 15 amino acids. Germline lookup yields CDR1 SQVTM and CDR2 ANQGSEA. CDR3 sequence reads: CSVELRGRKTGELFF.